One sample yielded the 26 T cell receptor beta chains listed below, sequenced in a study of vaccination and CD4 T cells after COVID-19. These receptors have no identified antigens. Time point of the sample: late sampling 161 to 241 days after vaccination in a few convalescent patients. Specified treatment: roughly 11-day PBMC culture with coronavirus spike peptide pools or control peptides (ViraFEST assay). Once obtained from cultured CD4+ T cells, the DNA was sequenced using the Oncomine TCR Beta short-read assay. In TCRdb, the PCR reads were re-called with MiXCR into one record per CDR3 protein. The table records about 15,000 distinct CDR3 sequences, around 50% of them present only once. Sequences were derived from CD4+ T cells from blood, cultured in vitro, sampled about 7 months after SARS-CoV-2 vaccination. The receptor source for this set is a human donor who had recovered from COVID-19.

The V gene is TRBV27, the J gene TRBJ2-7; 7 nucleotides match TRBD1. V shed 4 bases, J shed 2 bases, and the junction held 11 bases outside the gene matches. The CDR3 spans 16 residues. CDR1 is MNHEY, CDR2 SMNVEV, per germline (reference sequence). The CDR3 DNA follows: TGTGCCAGCAGTTCACCGGGACAGAGGGGAACCTACGAGCAGTACTTC. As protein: CASSSPGQRGTYEQYF.

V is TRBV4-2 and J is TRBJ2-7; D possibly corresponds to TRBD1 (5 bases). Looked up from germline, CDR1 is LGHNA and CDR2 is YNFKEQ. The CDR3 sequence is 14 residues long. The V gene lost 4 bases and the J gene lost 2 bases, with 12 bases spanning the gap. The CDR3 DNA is TGTGCCAGCAGCCTCGACGTAGGGGCCTACGAGCAGTACTTC. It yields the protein CASSLDVGAYEQYF.

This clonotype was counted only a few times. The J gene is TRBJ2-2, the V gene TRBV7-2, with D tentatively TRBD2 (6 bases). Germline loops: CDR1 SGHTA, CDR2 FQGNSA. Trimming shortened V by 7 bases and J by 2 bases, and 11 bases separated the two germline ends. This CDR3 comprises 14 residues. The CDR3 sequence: CASTPSVNTGELFF. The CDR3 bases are TGTGCCAGCACCCCTAGCGTAAACACCGGGGAGCTGTTTTTT.

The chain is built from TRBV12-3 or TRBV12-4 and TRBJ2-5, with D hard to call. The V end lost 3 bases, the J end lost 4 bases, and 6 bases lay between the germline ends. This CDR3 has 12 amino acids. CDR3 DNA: TGTGCCAGCAGTTTTCTTCGAGAGACCCAGTACTTC. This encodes CASSFLRETQYF.

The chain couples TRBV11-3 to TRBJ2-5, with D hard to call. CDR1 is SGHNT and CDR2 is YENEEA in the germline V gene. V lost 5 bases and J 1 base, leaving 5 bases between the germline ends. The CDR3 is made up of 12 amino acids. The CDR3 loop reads CASSATQETQYF. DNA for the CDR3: TGTGCCAGCAGCGCCACCCAAGAGACCCAGTACTTC.

The CDR3 region has the DNA TGTGCCACCAGCAGAGCGGGGGGACTTAGCAATCAGCCCCAGCATTTT. Encoded protein: CATSRAGGLSNQPQHF. The rearrangement uses TRBV15 and TRBJ1-5; possibly TRBD1 for D (5 bases). This CDR3 contains 16 residues. V was pared by 1 base and J by 0 bases, with 10 bases between. Per the germline V gene, CDR1 is LNHNV and CDR2 is YYDKDF (reference sequence).

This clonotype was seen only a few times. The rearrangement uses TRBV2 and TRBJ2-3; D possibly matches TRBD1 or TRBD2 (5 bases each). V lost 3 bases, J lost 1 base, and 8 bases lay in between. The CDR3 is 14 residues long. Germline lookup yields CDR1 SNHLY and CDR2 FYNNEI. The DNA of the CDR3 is TGTGCCAGCAGTGAGATGGGGGGCACAGATACGCAGTATTTT. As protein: CASSEMGGTDTQYF.

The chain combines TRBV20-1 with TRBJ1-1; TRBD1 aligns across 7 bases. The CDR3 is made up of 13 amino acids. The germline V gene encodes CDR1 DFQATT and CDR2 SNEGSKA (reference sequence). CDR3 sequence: CRITGQRHTEAFF. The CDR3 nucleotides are TGCAGAATAACGGGACAGCGGCACACTGAAGCTTTCTTT.

In nucleotides, the CDR3 is TGTGCCAGCAGCAGCCCCGGGACCGGCTATGGCTACACCTTC. As protein: CASSSPGTGYGYTF. The chain combines TRBV6-1 with TRBJ1-2, with a possible D match to TRBD1 (5 bases). Germline assignment: CDR1 MNHNS and CDR2 SASEGT. CDR3 length: 14 residues. Trimming cost V 6 bases and J 4 bases, with 15 bases left between them.

This CDR3 reads CASSLTVKETQYF. The CDR3 DNA follows: TGTGCCAGCAGCTTAACGGTTAAAGAGACCCAGTACTTC. The genes are TRBV7-3 and TRBJ2-5; D gene uncertain. The CDR3 sequence is 13 residues long. From germline, CDR1 is SGHTA and CDR2 FQGTGA. The V and J ends lost 0 bases and 3 bases respectively, with 5 bases between them.

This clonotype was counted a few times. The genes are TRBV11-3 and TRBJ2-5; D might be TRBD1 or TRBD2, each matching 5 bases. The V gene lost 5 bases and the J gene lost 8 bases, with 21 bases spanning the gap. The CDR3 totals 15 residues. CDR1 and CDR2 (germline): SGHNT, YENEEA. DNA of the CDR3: TGTGCCAGCAGCCTTAGAGGGGACCAGGACACCACCCAGTACTTC. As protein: CASSLRGDQDTTQYF.

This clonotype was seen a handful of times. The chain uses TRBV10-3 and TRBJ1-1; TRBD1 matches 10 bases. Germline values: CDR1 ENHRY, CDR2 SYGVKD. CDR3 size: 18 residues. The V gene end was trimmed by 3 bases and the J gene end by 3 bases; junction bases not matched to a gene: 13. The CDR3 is CAISDPTGQGRGYTEAFF. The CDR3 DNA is TGTGCCATCAGTGACCCAACGGGACAGGGGCGGGGGTACACTGAAGCTTTCTTT.

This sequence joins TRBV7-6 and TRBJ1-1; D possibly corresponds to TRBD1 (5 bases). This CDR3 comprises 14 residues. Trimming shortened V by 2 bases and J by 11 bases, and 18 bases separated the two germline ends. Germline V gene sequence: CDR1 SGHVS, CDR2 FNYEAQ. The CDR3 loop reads CASSLTGANSEAFF. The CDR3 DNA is TGTGCCAGCAGCTTAACCGGGGCCAACTCCGAGGCTTTCTTT. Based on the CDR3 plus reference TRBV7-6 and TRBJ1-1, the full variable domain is GAGVSQSPRYKVTKRGQDVALRCDPISGHVSLYWYRQALGQGPEFLTYFNYEAQQDKSGLPNDRFSAERPEGSISTLTIQRTEQRDSAMYRCASSLTGANSEAFFGQGTRLTVV.

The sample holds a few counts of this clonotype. CDR3 sequence (DNA): TGTGCCAGCAGTTACGGTCGGGGCAGGGGGGCTCAGCCCCAGCATTTT. This sequence encodes CASSYGRGRGAQPQHF. The chain has TRBV6-2 or TRBV6-3 and TRBJ1-5, with 7 bases fitting TRBD1. Germline CDR1 is MNHEY and CDR2 is SVGEGT. This CDR3 is 16 amino acids long. V was clipped by 2 bases and J by 6 bases; unmatched bases: 10.

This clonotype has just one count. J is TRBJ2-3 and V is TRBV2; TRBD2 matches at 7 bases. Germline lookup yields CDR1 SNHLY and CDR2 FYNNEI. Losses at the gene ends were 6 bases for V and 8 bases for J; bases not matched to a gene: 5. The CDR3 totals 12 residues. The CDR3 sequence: CASSVVAGTQYF. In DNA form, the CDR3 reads TGTGCCAGCAGCGTAGTAGCGGGTACGCAGTATTTT.

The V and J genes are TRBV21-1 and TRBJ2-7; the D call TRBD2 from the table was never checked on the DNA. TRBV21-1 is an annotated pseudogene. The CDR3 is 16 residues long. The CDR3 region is CASSCGLAGSPYEQYF. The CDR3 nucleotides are TGTGCCAGCAGCTGCGGACTAGCGGGATCCCCCTACGAGCAGTACTTC.

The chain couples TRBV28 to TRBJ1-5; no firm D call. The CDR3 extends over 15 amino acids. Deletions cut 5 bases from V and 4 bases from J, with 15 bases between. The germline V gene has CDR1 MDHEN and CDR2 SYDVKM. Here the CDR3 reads CASSVYPQINQPQHF. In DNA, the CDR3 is TGTGCCAGCAGTGTATACCCCCAAATTAATCAGCCCCAGCATTTT.

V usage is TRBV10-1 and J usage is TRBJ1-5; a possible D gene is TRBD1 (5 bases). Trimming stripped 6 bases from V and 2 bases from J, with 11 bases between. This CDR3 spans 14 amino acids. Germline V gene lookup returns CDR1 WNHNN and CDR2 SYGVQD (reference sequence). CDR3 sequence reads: CASSQGFRNQPQHF. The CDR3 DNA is TGCGCCAGCAGCCAGGGTTTTCGCAATCAGCCCCAGCATTTT.

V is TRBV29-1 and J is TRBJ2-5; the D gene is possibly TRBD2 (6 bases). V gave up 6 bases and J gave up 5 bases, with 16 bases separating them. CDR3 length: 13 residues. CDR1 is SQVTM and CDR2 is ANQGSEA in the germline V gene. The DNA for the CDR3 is TGCAGCGTCTTCCGGGACTTCCCTGAGACCCAGTACTTC. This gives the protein CSVFRDFPETQYF.

The CDR3 reads CSAVGGGNQPQHF. CDR3 DNA: TGCAGTGCCGTGGGCGGGGGCAATCAGCCCCAGCATTTT. V gene TRBV20-1 combines with J gene TRBJ1-5; D call uncertain. With 6 bases removed from V and 2 bases from J, the gap between germline ends came to 11 bases. CDR1 and CDR2 from the germline V gene are DFQATT and SNEGSKA (reference sequence). This CDR3 contains 13 residues.

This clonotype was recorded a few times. In DNA, the CDR3 is TGTGCCAGCAGCTTAGCGGCTAACTCACCCCTCCACTTT. This gives the protein CASSLAANSPLHF. The V and J genes are TRBV7-8 and TRBJ1-6; D remains unclear. The CDR3 is made up of 13 amino acids. CDR1 is SGHVS, CDR2 FQNEAQ, per germline. The ends were cut back, 0 bases at V and 10 bases at J, with 7 bases in the middle.

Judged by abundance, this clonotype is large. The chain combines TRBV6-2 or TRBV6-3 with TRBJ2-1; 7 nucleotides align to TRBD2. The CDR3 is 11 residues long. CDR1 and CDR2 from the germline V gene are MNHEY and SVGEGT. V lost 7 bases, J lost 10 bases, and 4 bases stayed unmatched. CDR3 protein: CASNNGREQFF. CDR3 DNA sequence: TGTGCCAGCAATAACGGGAGGGAGCAGTTCTTC.

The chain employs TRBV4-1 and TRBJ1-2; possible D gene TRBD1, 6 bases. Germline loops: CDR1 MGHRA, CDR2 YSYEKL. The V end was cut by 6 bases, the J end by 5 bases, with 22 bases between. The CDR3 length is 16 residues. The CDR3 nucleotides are TGCGCCAGCAGTAAAGGGCGGGGAGAGGGGGGATATGGCTACACCTTC. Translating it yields CASSKGRGEGGYGYTF.

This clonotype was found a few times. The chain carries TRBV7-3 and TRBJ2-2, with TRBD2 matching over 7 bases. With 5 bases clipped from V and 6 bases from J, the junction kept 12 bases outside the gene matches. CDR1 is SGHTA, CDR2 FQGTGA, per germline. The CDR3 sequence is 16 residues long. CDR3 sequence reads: CASSPKSGKTAGELFF. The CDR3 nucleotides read TGTGCCAGCAGCCCCAAGAGCGGGAAGACTGCCGGGGAGCTGTTTTTT.

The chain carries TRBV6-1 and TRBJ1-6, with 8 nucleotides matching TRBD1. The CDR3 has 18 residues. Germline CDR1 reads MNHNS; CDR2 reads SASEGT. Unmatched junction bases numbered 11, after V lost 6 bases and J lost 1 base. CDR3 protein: CASSETDRARSYNSPLHF. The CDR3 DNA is TGTGCCAGCAGCGAGACGGACAGGGCACGGTCCTATAATTCACCCCTCCACTTT.

CDR3 in amino acids: CSARRRGTGGTLAKNIQYF. The CDR3, as DNA: TGCAGTGCTAGGCGACGCGGGACAGGGGGGACCCTAGCCAAAAACATTCAGTACTTC. The rearrangement uses TRBV20-1 and TRBJ2-4, with TRBD1 matching over 11 bases. The CDR3 runs 19 residues. Germline CDR1 and CDR2: DFQATT and SNEGSKA (reference sequence). V was pared by 3 bases and J by 0 bases, with 13 bases of the junction left unmatched.